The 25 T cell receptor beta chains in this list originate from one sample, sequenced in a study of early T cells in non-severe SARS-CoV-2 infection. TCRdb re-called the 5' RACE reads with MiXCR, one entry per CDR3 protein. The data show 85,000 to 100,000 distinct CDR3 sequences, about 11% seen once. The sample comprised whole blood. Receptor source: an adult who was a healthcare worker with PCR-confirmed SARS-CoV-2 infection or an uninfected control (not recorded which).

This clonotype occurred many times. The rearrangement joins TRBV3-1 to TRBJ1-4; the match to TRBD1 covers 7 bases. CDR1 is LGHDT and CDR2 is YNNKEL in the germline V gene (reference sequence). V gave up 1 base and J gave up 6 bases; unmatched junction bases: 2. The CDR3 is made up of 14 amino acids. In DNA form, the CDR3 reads TGTGCCAGCAGCCAAGGACAGGGATATGAAAAACTGTTTTTT. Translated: CASSQGQGYEKLFF.

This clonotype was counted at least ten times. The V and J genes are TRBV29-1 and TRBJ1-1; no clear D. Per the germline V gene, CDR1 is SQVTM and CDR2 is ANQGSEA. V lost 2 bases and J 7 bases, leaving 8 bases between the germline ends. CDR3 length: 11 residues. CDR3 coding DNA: TGCAGCGTTGAACGCGGATTTGAAGCTTTCTTT. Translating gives CSVERGFEAFF.

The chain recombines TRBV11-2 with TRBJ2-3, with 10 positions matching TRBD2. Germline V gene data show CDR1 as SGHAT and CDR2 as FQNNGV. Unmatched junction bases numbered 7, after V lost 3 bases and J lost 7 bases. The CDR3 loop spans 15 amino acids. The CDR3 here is CASSFLSGGGYTQYF. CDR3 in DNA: TGTGCCAGCAGCTTCTTAAGCGGGGGGGGATATACGCAGTATTTT.

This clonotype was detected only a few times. This CDR3 reads CASSLESALRSEAFF. DNA for the CDR3: TGTGCCAGCAGTTTAGAATCTGCTCTCCGATCTGAAGCTTTCTTT. The chain couples TRBV28 to TRBJ1-1; D call uncertain. The CDR3 is 15 amino acids. Germline CDR1 and CDR2: MDHEN and SYDVKM. V was cut by 2 bases and J by 6 bases, with 16 bases left in between. Full variable domain (rest looked up from reference TRBV28 and TRBJ1-1): DVKVTQSSRYLVKRTGEKVFLECVQDMDHENMFWYRQDPGLGLRLIYFSYDVKMKEKGDIPEGYSVSREKKERFSLILESASTNQTSMYLCASSLESALRSEAFFGQGTRLTVV.

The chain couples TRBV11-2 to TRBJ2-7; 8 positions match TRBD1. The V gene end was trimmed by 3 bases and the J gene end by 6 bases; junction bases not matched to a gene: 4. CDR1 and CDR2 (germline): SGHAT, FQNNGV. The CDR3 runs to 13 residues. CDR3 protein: CASSFRTGREQYF. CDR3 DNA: TGTGCCAGCAGCTTTAGGACAGGGCGCGAGCAGTACTTC.

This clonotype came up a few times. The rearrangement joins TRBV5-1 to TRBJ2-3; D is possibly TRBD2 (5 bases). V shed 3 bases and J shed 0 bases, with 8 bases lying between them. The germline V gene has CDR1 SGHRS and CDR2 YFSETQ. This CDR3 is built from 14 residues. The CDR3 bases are TGCGCCAGCAGCTCTGTAGCGAGCACAGATACGCAGTATTTT. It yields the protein CASSSVASTDTQYF.

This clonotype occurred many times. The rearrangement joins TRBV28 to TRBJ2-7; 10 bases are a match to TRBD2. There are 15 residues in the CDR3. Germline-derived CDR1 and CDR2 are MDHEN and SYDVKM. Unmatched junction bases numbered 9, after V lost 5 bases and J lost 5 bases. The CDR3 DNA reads TGTGCCAGCAGTCAACCTAGCGGGAGCAGGGACGAGCAGTACTTC. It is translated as CASSQPSGSRDEQYF.

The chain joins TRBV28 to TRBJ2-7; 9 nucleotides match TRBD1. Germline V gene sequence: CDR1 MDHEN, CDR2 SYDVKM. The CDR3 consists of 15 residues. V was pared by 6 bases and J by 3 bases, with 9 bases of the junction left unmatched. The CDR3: CASSSYSGQGYEQYF. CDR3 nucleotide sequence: TGTGCCAGCAGCTCCTACTCGGGACAGGGCTACGAGCAGTACTTC.

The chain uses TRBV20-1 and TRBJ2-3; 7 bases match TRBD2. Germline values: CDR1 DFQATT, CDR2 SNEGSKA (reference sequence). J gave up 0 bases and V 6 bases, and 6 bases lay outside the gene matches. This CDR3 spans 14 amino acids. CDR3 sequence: CSATLAVSTDTQYF. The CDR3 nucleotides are TGCAGTGCCACCCTAGCGGTTAGCACAGATACGCAGTATTTT.

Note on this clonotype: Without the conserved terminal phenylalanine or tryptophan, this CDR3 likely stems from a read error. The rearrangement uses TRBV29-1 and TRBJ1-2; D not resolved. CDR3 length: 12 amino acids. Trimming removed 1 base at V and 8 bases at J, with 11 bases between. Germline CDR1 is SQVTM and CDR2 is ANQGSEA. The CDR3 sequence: CSVEGPGVGYTS. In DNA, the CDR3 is TGCAGCGTTGAAGGGCCTGGGGTCGGCTACACCTCC.

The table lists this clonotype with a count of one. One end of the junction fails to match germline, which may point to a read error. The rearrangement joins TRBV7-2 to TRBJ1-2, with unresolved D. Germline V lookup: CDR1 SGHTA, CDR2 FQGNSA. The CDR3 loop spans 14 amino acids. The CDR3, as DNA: TGTGCCAGCGGCTTAGTAACCCCCCGCTATGGCTACACCTTC. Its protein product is CASGLVTPRYGYTF.

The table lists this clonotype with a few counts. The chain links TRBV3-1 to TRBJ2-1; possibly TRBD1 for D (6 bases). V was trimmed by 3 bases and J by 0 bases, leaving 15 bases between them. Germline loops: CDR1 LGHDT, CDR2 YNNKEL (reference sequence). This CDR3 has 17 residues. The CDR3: CASSQVDRPSSYNEQFF. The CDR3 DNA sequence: TGTGCCAGCAGCCAGGTCGACAGGCCGAGCTCCTACAATGAGCAGTTCTTC.

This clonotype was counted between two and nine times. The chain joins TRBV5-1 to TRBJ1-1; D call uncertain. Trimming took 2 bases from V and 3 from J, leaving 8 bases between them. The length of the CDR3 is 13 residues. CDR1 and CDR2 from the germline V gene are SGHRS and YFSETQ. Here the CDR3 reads CASSFIMDTEAFF. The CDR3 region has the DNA TGCGCCAGCAGCTTCATTATGGACACTGAAGCTTTCTTT.

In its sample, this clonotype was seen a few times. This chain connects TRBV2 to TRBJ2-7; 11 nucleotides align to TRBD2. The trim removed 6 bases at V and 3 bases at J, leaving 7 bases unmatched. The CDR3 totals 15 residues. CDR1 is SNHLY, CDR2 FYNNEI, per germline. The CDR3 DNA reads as TGTGCCAGCAGCCCAACCGGGACTAGCGGCTACGAGCAGTACTTC. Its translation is CASSPTGTSGYEQYF.

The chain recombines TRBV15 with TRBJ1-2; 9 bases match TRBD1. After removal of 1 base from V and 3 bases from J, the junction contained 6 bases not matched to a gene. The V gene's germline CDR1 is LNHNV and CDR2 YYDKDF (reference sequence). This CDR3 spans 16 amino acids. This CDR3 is CATSRVPDRGHYGYTF. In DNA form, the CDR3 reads TGTGCCACCAGCAGAGTTCCGGACAGGGGCCACTATGGCTACACCTTC.

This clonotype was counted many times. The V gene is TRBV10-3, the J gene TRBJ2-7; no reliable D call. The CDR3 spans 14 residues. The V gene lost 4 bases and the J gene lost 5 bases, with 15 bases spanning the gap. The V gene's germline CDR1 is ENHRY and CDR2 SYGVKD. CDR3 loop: CAISGPPGVNEQYF. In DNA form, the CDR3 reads TGTGCCATCAGTGGCCCGCCTGGGGTAAACGAGCAGTACTTC.

The CDR3 sequence: CASGLVLASPYTGELFF. DNA of the CDR3: TGTGCTAGTGGTTTGGTACTAGCGAGCCCCTACACCGGGGAGCTGTTTTTT. The chain joins TRBV12-5 to TRBJ2-2, with TRBD2 matching 7 bases. Looked up from germline, CDR1 is LGHNT and CDR2 is FRNRAP. V lost 0 bases to trimming and J lost 3 bases; unmatched junction nucleotides: 7. The CDR3 spans 17 residues.

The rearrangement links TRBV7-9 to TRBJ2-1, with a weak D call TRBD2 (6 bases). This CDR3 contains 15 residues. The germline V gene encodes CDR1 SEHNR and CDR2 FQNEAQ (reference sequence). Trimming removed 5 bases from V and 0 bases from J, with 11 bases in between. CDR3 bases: TGTGCCAGCAGCATGCGGACTACCTCCTACAATGAGCAGTTCTTC. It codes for CASSMRTTSYNEQFF.

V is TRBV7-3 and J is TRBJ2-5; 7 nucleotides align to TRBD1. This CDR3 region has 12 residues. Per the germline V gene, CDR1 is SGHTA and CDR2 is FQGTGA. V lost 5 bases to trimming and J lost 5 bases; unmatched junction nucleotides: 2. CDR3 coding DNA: TGTGCCAGCAGCCTGGACAGGGAGACCCAGTACTTC. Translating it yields CASSLDRETQYF.

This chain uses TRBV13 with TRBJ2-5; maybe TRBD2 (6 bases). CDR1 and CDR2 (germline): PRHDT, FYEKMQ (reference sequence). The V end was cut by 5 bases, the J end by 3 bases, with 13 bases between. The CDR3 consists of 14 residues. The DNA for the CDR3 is TGTGCCAGCAGCACGCCGGGACTCAAAGAGACCCAGTACTTC. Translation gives CASSTPGLKETQYF.

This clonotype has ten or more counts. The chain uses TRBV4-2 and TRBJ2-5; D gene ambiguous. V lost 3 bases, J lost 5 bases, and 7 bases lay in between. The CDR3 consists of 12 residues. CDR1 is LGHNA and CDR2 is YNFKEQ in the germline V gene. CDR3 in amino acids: CASSQAQETQYF. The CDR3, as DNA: TGTGCCAGCAGCCAGGCCCAGGAGACCCAGTACTTC.

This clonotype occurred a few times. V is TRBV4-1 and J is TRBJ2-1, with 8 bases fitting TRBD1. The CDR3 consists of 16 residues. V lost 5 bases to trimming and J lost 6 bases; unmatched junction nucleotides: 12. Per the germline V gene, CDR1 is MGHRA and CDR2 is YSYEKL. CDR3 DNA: TGCGCCAGCAGCTTAAGCAGGCAGGGGGCCGGCAATGAGCAGTTCTTC. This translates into CASSLSRQGAGNEQFF.

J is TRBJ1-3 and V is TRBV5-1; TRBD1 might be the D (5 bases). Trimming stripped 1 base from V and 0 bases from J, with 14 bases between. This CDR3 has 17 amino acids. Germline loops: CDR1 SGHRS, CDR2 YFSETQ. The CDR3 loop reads CASSLSSIRDSGNTIYF. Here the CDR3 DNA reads TGCGCCAGCAGCTTGTCCTCCATCAGGGACTCTGGAAACACCATATATTTT.

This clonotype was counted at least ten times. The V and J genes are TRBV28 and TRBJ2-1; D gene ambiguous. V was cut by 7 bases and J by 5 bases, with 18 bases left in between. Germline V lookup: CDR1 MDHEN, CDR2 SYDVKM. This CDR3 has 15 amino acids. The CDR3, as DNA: TGTGCCAGCACCCCGGGCCTCGTCCCCCACAATGAGCAGTTCTTC. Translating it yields CASTPGLVPHNEQFF.

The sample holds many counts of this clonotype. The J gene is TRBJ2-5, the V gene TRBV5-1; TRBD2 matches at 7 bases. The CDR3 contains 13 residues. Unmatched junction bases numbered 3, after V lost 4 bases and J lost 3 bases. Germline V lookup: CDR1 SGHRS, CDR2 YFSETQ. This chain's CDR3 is CASSPRGEETQYF. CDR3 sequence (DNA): TGCGCCAGCAGCCCACGGGGGGAAGAGACCCAGTACTTC.